This T cell receptor (beta chain) was identified in a study of PD-1 blockade in classical Hodgkin lymphoma. Turning to the study itself: Patients were given intravenous nivolumab, 3 mg/kg, every 2 weeks. Study outcomes and limitations: While CD8+ TCR diversity did not rise significantly by C4D1, CD4+ TCR diversity did.

Libraries were prepared by immunoSEQ multiplex PCR; TCRdb keeps only in-frame clonotypes and omits some of them. Of approximately 61,000 clones in the sample, about 90% were seen once. Time point defined: cycle 4 day 1 (C4D1), after around six weeks of nivolumab. There was relapse after autologous stem cell transplantation in every patient, and there was variation in brentuximab vedotin exposure. This CDR3 contains 12 residues. Trimming took 1 base from V and 2 from J, leaving 4 bases between them. The V gene's germline CDR1 is SGHRS and CDR2 YFSETQ. Notes on this clone: The target antigen is unknown.

This chain uses TRBV5-1 with TRBJ2-7; D gene unclear. The material was peripheral blood mononuclear cells (PBMCs), obtained before the fourth cycle of nivolumab. This clonotype was sampled from a human donor with classical Hodgkin lymphoma. This CDR3 is CASSLSTYEQYF. The CDR3 nucleotides read TGCGCCAGCAGCTTGAGCACCTACGAGCAGTACTTC.